This T cell receptor (beta chain) was sequenced for a study of blood T cell repertoires in COVID-19. Study-wide context: Collection of acute and convalescent COVID-19 samples took place in the United States, Italy and Spain. T cells, B-cell-depleted T cells, or PBMCs provided the cDNA or gDNA that served as material.

Germline V gene data show CDR1 as LNHDA and CDR2 as SQIVND (reference sequence). V lost 4 bases to trimming and J lost 6 bases; unmatched junction nucleotides: 17. This CDR3 has 17 amino acids. Authors' methods: Researchers report that nucleated cell counts were estimated from reference gene primer amplification. The repertoire was sequenced with immunoSEQ multiplex PCR; TCRdb's copy has only in-frame clones and lacks some. V and J calls and clone size are given by that table; D and trimming were obtained from the DNA. The sample includes around 200,000 clones, 84% of them seen just once. This clonotype was obtained from a human donor in a cohort sampled during active COVID-19. What was sequenced was peripheral blood. The chain links TRBV19 to TRBJ1-2; 7 bases are a match to TRBD1. CDR3 region: CASSKGATDRPRDGYTF. The CDR3 DNA follows: TGTGCCAGTAGTAAGGGGGCTACCGACAGGCCGAGAGATGGCTACACCTTC.